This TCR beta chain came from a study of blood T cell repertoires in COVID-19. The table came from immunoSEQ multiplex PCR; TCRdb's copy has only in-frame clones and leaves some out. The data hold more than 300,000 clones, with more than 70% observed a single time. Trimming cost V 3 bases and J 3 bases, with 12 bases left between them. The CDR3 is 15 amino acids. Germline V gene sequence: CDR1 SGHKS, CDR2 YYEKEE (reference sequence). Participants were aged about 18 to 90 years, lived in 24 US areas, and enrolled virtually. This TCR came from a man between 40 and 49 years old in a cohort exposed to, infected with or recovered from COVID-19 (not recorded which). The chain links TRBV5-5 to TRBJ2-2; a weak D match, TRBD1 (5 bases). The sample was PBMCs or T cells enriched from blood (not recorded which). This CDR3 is CASSSRQTDTGELFF. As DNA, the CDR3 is TGTGCCAGCAGCTCCCGACAGACAGACACCGGGGAGCTGTTTTTT.